This entry concerns a single T cell receptor (beta chain). Its target is not known. This sample is part of a study of cytomegalovirus exposure and HLA in healthy donors. Study outcomes and limitations: Per published reports, the classifier diagnosed cytomegalovirus status with high specificity and sensitivity.

The donors were healthy bone marrow donors. PCR involved 60 Vbeta and 13 Jbeta primers. The protocol was immunoSEQ multiplex PCR, while the TCRdb copy is restricted to in-frame clones and leaves out a portion. Of some 180,000 clones in the sample, 73% were seen once. Material: PBMCs. The TCR was taken from a woman aged 18-29 years in good health and CMV-seropositive.

The CDR3 DNA sequence: TGTGCCAGCAGCTTAATGGGACAGGGTATCCACGAGCAGTACTTC. It translates to CASSLMGQGIHEQYF. V and J are TRBV7-2 and TRBJ2-7; 9 nucleotides align to TRBD1. The CDR3 runs 15 residues. V lost 2 bases to trimming and J lost 5 bases; unmatched junction nucleotides: 7. Looked up from germline, CDR1 is SGHTA and CDR2 is FQGNSA.